These T cell receptor beta chains were read from a single sample in a study of blood T cell repertoires in COVID-19. The assay was immunoSEQ multiplex PCR, and TCRdb's table has in-frame clones only and misses some. The sample records fewer than 350,000 clones, about 89% being singletons. Material for sequencing was peripheral blood. All receptors derive from a man aged 40-49 years with active or convalescent COVID-19. The CDR3 runs from the conserved cysteine through the conserved F or W. A D gene is named only where the DNA matches it firmly. Size is omitted from some rows. Given values are once, few, many or a class for expanded clones.

size: .
J: TRBJ1-2
V: TRBV2
D: TRBD1
CDR3: CASRPDRTQGGAGYTF
DNA: TGTGCCAGCAGGCCGGACAGGACCCAAGGCGGGGCTGGCTACACCTTC

size: .
J: TRBJ1-5
V: TRBV9
D: TRBD1
CDR3: CASSATGGNNQPQHF
DNA: TGTGCCAGCAGCGCGACAGGGGGCAACAATCAGCCCCAGCATTTT

size: .
J: TRBJ1-6
V: TRBV27
D: TRBD1
CDR3: CASGTAQGVGSPLHF
DNA: TGTGCCAGCGGAACTGCCCAGGGGGTAGGTTCACCCCTCCACTTT

size: .
J: TRBJ1-2
V: TRBV11-3
D: .
CDR3: CASSRGLQPNYGYTF
DNA: TGTGCCAGCAGTCGGGGGTTACAGCCCAACTATGGCTACACCTTC

size: .
J: TRBJ1-6
V: TRBV12-5
D: TRBD1
CDR3: CASGSGQLNSPLHF
DNA: TGTGCTAGTGGTTCGGGACAGCTTAATTCACCCCTCCACTTT

size: .
J: TRBJ1-5
V: TRBV21-1
D: .
CDR3: CASIVVGTGAQPQHF
DNA: .

size: .
J: TRBJ1-6
V: TRBV13
D: TRBD1
CDR3: CASSGGQLNSPLHF
DNA: TGTGCCAGCAGCGGGGGACAGCTGAATTCACCCCTCCACTTT

size: .
J: TRBJ1-1
V: TRBV6-1
D: .
CDR3: CASSEPRQAGDTEAFF
DNA: TGTGCCAGCAGTGAACCTCGACAGGCGGGGGACACTGAAGCTTTCTTT

size: .
J: TRBJ2-7
V: TRBV5-6
D: TRBD2
CDR3: CASSLREVNYEQYF
DNA: TGTGCCAGCAGCTTGCGGGAGGTAAACTACGAGCAGTACTTC

size: .
J: TRBJ1-1
V: TRBV11-2
D: .
CDR3: CASSLQGLEAFF
DNA: TGTGCCAGCAGCTTACAGGGGCTTGAAGCTTTCTTT

size: .
J: TRBJ2-1
V: TRBV7-6
D: TRBD2
CDR3: CASSLAGGYYNEQFF
DNA: TGTGCCAGCAGCTTAGCGGGGGGGTACTACAATGAGCAGTTCTTC

size: .
J: TRBJ2-7
V: TRBV2
D: .
CDR3: CASNEQGFPYEQYF
DNA: TGTGCCAGCAATGAACAGGGATTTCCATACGAGCAGTACTTC

size: .
J: TRBJ1-3
V: TRBV4-1
D: TRBD1
CDR3: CASSQDRTGGSGNTIYF
DNA: TGCGCCAGCAGCCAAGATCGTACAGGGGGATCTGGAAACACCATATATTTT

size: .
J: TRBJ2-7
V: TRBV28
D: .
CDR3: CASSPRQEPYEQYF
DNA: TGTGCCAGCAGTCCGAGACAGGAGCCCTACGAGCAGTACTTC

size: .
J: TRBJ2-3
V: TRBV5-6
D: .
CDR3: CASSFEADTQYF
DNA: TGTGCCAGCAGCTTCGAGGCAGATACGCAGTATTTT

size: .
J: TRBJ1-1
V: TRBV28
D: .
CDR3: CASSPQLSRGTEAFF
DNA: TGTGCCAGCAGCCCTCAACTTTCCAGGGGCACTGAAGCTTTCTTT

size: once
J: TRBJ2-7
V: TRBV5-4
D: .
CDR3: CASSLASRGILRDEQYF
DNA: TGTGCCAGCAGCTTGGCCAGTAGGGGGATACTCCGGGACGAGCAGTACTTC

size: .
J: TRBJ1-1
V: TRBV6-5
D: .
CDR3: CASTDLRLNTEAFF
DNA: TGTGCCAGCACCGACCTCAGGTTGAACACTGAAGCTTTCTTT

size: .
J: TRBJ1-1
V: TRBV25-1
D: .
CDR3: CASRSGGRTEAFF
DNA: TGTGCCAGCAGATCGGGGGGGCGGACTGAAGCTTTCTTT

size: .
J: TRBJ2-7
V: TRBV19
D: .
CDR3: CASSIGSVSYHEQYF
DNA: TGTGCCAGTAGTATTGGCAGCGTATCCTACCACGAGCAGTACTTC

size: .
J: TRBJ1-2
V: TRBV9
D: .
CDR3: CASSVGQGWGYTF
DNA: TGTGCCAGCAGCGTAGGGCAGGGGTGGGGCTACACCTTC

size: .
J: TRBJ1-5
V: TRBV18
D: TRBD1
CDR3: CASSQQPGGDSNQPQHF
DNA: TGTGCCAGCTCACAGCAACCAGGGGGAGATAGCAATCAGCCCCAGCATTTT

size: once
J: TRBJ1-1
V: TRBV6-6
D: TRBD1
CDR3: CASSNRDRGLNTEAFF
DNA: TGTGCCAGCAGTAACCGGGACAGGGGGCTAAACACTGAAGCTTTCTTT

size: .
J: TRBJ2-2
V: TRBV27
D: TRBD1
CDR3: CASSLIGTGRTGELFF
DNA: TGTGCCAGCAGTTTAATCGGGACAGGGCGTACCGGGGAGCTGTTTTTT

size: .
J: TRBJ1-1
V: TRBV3-1/TRBV3-2
D: .
CDR3: CASSPLSTNTEAFF
DNA: TGTGCCAGCAGCCCCTTAAGCACGAACACTGAAGCTTTCTTT

size: .
J: TRBJ1-1
V: TRBV25-1
D: TRBD1
CDR3: CASRGQTLVDEAFF
DNA: TGTGCCTCGCGGGGACAGACCCTGGTGGATGAAGCTTTCTTT

size: .
J: TRBJ2-1
V: TRBV9
D: TRBD1
CDR3: CASSSYRGSYNEQFF
DNA: TGTGCCAGCAGCTCTTACAGGGGCTCCTACAATGAGCAGTTCTTC

size: .
J: TRBJ2-7
V: TRBV19
D: .
CDR3: CASSKQESYEQYF
DNA: TGTGCCAGTAGTAAACAGGAGTCCTACGAGCAGTACTTC

size: .
J: TRBJ2-5
V: TRBV20-1
D: .
CDR3: CSASRQVAEQETQYF
DNA: TGCAGTGCTAGTCGCCAGGTAGCGGAACAAGAGACCCAGTACTTC

size: .
J: TRBJ2-5
V: TRBV2
D: .
CDR3: CASSGNGGETQYF
DNA: TGTGCCAGCAGTGGTAATGGGGGCGAGACCCAGTACTTC

size: .
J: TRBJ1-2
V: TRBV5-1
D: .
CDR3: CASSPTGASYGYTF
DNA: TGCGCCAGCAGTCCCACAGGCGCTTCCTATGGCTACACCTTC

size: .
J: TRBJ2-7
V: TRBV7-9
D: .
CDR3: CASSLGRDRYEQYF
DNA: TGTGCCAGCAGCTTAGGCAGGGATCGGTACGAGCAGTACTTC

size: .
J: TRBJ2-7
V: TRBV3-1/TRBV3-2
D: .
CDR3: CASSQDPGTYEQYF
DNA: TGTGCCAGCAGCCAAGATCCCGGGACCTACGAGCAGTACTTC

size: once
J: TRBJ2-1
V: TRBV5-4
D: TRBD2
CDR3: CASSLVIWLAGGRYNEQFF
DNA: TGTGCCAGCAGCTTGGTAATCTGGCTAGCGGGGGGTCGGTACAATGAGCAGTTCTTC

size: once
J: TRBJ2-1
V: TRBV5-4
D: .
CDR3: CASSLAARSSKNEQFF
DNA: TGTGCCAGCAGCTTGGCGGCCCGCTCTAGTAAAAATGAGCAGTTCTTC